Listed here is a single T cell receptor beta chain. Antigen unknown. The CDR3 spans 15 residues. The V gene's germline CDR1 is LNHDA and CDR2 SQIVND (reference sequence). Germline trimming cut 3 bases from V and 2 bases from J; bases unmatched to any gene: 4. The data derive from a study of lymphopenia after photon versus proton radiotherapy. Whole-study results and caveats: A bigger post-nadir fall in TCR diversity correlated inversely with survival time in deceased patients. Photon-treated patients lost naive T cells and TCR diversity; proton-treated stayed stable.

The repertoire was sequenced with immunoSEQ multiplex PCR; TCRdb's copy has only in-frame clones and lacks some. The sample consists of more than 50,000 clones, approximately 82% of them appearing once. J is TRBJ2-4 and V is TRBV19, with 7 bases matching TRBD1. The receptor's source is a man between 45 and 60 years old with gastric cancer. The source was peripheral blood, collected from a patient treated with photon-based radiotherapy. The CDR3 DNA is TGTGCCAGTAGTATCGTGACAGGGACCAAAAACATTCAGTACTTC. Amino acid sequence: CASSIVTGTKNIQYF.